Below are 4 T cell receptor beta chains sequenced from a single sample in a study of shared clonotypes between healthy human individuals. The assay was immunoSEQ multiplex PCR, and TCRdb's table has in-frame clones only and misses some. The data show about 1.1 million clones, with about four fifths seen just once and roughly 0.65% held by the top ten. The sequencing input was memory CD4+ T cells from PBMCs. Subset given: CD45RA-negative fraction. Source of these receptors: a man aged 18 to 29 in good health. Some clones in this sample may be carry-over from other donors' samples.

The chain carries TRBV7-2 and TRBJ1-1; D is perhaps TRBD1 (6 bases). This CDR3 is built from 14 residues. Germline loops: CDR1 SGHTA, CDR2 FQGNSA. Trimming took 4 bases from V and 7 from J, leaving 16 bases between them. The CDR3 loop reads CASSSYGQQGEAFF. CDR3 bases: TGTGCCAGCAGCTCATATGGACAGCAGGGTGAAGCTTTCTTT.

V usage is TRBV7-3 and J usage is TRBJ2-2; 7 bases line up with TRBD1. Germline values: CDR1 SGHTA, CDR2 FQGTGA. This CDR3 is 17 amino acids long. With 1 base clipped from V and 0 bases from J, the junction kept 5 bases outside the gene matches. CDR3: CASSLIPGQANTGELFF. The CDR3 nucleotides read TGTGCCAGCAGCTTAATCCCTGGACAGGCGAACACCGGGGAGCTGTTTTTT.

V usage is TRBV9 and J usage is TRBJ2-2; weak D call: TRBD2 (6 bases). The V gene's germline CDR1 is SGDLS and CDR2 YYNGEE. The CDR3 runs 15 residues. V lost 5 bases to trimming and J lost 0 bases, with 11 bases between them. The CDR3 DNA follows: TGTGCCAGCAGTTCCGGGGGTTCGAACACCGGGGAGCTGTTTTTT. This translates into CASSSGGSNTGELFF.

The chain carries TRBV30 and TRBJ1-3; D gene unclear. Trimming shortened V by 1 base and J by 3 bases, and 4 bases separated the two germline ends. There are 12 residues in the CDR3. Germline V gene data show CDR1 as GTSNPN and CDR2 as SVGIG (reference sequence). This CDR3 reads CAWSAVGNTIYF. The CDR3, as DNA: TGTGCCTGGAGTGCGGTTGGAAACACCATATATTTT.